This entry is about one T cell receptor beta chain. This CDR3 has 13 residues. The germline V gene has CDR1 MNHEY and CDR2 SVGAGI. Trimming left V 6 bases short and J 5 bases short, with 11 bases between. One entry per CDR3 protein, called by TCRdb with MiXCR from the RT-PCR reads. The sample includes hundreds of thousands of distinct CDR3 sequences, around 14% of them seen just once. Material: memory CD4+ T cells from blood. This TCR derives from a female donor in good health, serving as a healthy control. The gene calls are TRBV6-5 and TRBJ2-1; a weak D match, TRBD2 (5 bases). The CDR3 here is CASSHTRHNEQFF. CDR3 DNA sequence: TGTGCCAGCAGCCACACTAGACACAATGAGCAGTTCTTC.